What follows describes a single T cell receptor beta chain. Its cognate antigen is unknown. This CDR3 comprises 14 residues. Germline-derived CDR1 and CDR2 are SGDLS and YYNGEE. V dropped 6 bases and J dropped 0 bases, with 11 bases sitting between them. The data were obtained in a study of prognosis after radiotherapy for stage I lung cancer. Study context: In 3 to 5 fractions, radiotherapy was administered as SBRT with a biologically effective dose of at least 100 Gy. Findings and caveats of the study: Counted unique TCR clones declined after stereotactic body radiation therapy (median roughly 10,000 versus 7,000). Post-treatment Shannon entropy following stereotactic body radiation therapy was lower among patients who developed distant metastases.

Amplification of TCR beta CDR3 from genomic DNA used two-round multiplex PCR. The authors ran first-round PCR with primers specific to each TRBV and TRBJ gene. During the second PCR round, universal primers were used. MiXCR, applied by TCRdb to the multiplex PCR reads, yields one record per CDR3 protein. The sample has some 27,000 distinct CDR3 sequences, 30% to 40% seen once. The sequences come from PBMCs, collected before or after stereotactic body radiation therapy (not recorded which). The V call is TRBV9, the J call TRBJ2-3; the D is unclear. The clonotype originates from a donor over 45 with non-small cell lung cancer. CDR3 region: CASKGSTSTDTQYF. The DNA of the CDR3 is TGTGCCAGCAAGGGATCCACTAGCACAGATACGCAGTATTTT.